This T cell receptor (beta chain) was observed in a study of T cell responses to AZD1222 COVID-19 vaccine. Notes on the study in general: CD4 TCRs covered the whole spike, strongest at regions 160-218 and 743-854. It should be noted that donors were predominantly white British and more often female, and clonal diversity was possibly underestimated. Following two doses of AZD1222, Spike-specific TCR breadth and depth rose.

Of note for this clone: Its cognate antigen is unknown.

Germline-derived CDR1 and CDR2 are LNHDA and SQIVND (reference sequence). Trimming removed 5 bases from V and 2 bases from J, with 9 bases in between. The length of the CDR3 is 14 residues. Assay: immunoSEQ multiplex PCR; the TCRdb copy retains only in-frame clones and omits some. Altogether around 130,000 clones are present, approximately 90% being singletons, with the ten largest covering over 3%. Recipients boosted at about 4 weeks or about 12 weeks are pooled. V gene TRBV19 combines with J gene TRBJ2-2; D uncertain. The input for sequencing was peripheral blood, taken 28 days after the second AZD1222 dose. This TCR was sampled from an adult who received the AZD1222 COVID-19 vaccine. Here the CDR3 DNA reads TGTGCCAGTAGTTCGGTCCTAAACACCGGGGAGCTGTTTTTT. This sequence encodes CASSSVLNTGELFF. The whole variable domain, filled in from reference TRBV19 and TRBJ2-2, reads DGGITQSPKYLFRKEGQNVTLSCEQNLNHDAMYWYRQDPGQGLRLIYYSQIVNDFQKGDIAEGYSVSREKKESFPLTVTSAQKNPTAFYLCASSSVLNTGELFFGEGSRLTVL.